This T cell receptor beta chain was observed in a study of T cell repertoires in cytomegalovirus infection. Study at large: Public TCR beta signature analysis indicated the presence of both CMV infection and matching HLA type. Findings and limits, study-wide: Totalled public TCR beta family frequency picked out people who carried CMV plus the relevant HLA. The ex vivo response was dominated by HLA-C-restricted CMV-specific TCR beta clonotypes.

Looked up from germline, CDR1 is SGHTA and CDR2 is FQGNSA. The CDR3 covers 13 residues. The ends were cut back, 5 bases at V and 3 bases at J, with 8 bases in the middle. This clonotype was seen repeatedly, ten times or more. Its target is not known. TCRdb analysed the reads with MiXCR anew, one entry per CDR3 protein. Of 200,000 to 250,000 distinct CDR3 sequences in the sample, 22% are singletons; the top ten hold 18%. The TCR originated in a human donor in good health (CMV status not recorded). Some clones in this sample may be carry-over from other donors' samples. The sample comprised CD8+ T cells from PBMCs. The chain uses TRBV7-2 and TRBJ2-1; D ambiguous. This CDR3 is CASSPRVYNEQFF. CDR3 DNA sequence: TGTGCCAGCAGCCCCCGGGTCTACAATGAGCAGTTCTTC.